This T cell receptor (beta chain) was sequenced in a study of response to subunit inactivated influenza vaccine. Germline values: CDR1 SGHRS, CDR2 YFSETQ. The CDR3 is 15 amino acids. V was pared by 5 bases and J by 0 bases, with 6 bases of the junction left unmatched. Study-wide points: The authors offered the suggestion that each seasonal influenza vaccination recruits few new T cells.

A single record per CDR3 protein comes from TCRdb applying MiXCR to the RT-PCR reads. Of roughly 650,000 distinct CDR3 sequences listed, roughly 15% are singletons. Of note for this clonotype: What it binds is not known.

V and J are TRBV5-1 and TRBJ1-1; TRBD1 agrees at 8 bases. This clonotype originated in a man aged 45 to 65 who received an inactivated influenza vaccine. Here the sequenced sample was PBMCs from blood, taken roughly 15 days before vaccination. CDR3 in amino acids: CASRFGTGLNTEAFF. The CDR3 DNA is TGCGCCAGCAGATTTGGGACAGGCCTGAACACTGAAGCTTTCTTT.